This TCR beta chain was obtained from a study of cytomegalovirus exposure and HLA in healthy donors (dated 2017 in TCRdb). Regarding the research as a whole: An earlier analysis of approximately 640 of the donors reported roughly 270 Gb of sequence data and 100 million to 140 million unique TCR beta sequences from some 180 million T cells. An early release covering about 600 HLA-typed donors comprised approximately 290 gigabases of sequencing data and roughly 86 million unique TCR sequences. Of the 398 genotyped donors, about 80% fell in the genetic ancestry cluster associated with self-reported Caucasian donors. The aim of the study was to test whether cataloging public T cell receptors could identify signatures of past pathogen exposure. The study profiled the T cell repertoires of more than 500 subjects by immunosequencing and related them to cytomegalovirus serostatus. Along with the roughly 610-subject first cohort, a separate validation cohort of approximately 110 different subjects was used. To predict cytomegalovirus infection status, the study combined high-throughput TCR immunosequencing, statistical association of individual TCRs with disease status, and machine learning. In a later analysis, previously published TCR beta repertoires from about 640 donors were re-analyzed and high-resolution HLA genotyping was added so that TCR occurrence patterns could be studied. The later analysis used no new phenotypic data to find candidate immune exposures, relying instead on TCR beta sequences and their occurrence across donors. In an earlier analysis of a few hundred of the donors, high-throughput TCR beta sequencing was used to judge whether each TCR beta V gene segment behaved as functional or pseudogenic. Alongside the repertoire data, information on donor age, sex, ethnicity and CMV serostatus was compiled. A later genetic analysis used genome-wide SNP genotypes for about three fifths of the 666 donors, treating that subset as a discovery cohort. All discovery cohort repertoires had been generated on a single sequencing platform. Class I and class II HLA loci were covered by the typing at four-digit resolution. Typing coverage differed by locus: A, B, C, DRB1 and DQB1 were typed in roughly 629-630 donors, DQA1 in 500 to 550, DPA1 in some 610, and DPB1 in around 490. Because of strong linkage in the cohort, roughly 5 DR-DQ haplotypes were treated as single units for association and clustering. Among under 450 genotyped donors of the cohort, an average of around 240,000 unique TCR beta nucleotide sequences were sequenced per donor, roughly 18% of them non-productive. Here is what the overall study found, with its caveats: This cohort had only TCR beta chains sequenced, and the lack of alpha or paired-chain data limited which features could be detected. Compared with the roughly 700-donor mean, donors in an Asian-associated ancestry cluster had fewer N-insertions in productive TCRs, according to a later genetic analysis. In a later analysis, HLA-associated TCR beta chains were found to be more clonally expanded and to have lower generation probabilities than equally common non-associated chains. A cluster of highly shared sequence variants was judged likely to represent a technical artifact of the sequencing pipeline. Specific HLA alleles were associated with 18,000 or so TCR beta sequences at a false discovery rate of 0.05 in a later analysis. Several of the top co-occurrence clusters appeared to be linked to parvovirus B19, influenza, CMV and Epstein-Barr virus, according to a later analysis. When HLA alleles, especially DR and DQ, strongly co-occurred, TCR associations were difficult to assign to individual alleles. The authors suggested that the approach could potentially be generalized to other disease states and immunological phenotypes. The earlier analysis of some 540 of the donors excluded around 17 rarely observed V segments, including chromosome 9 orphons, because counts were too low. Because some donors lacked HLA typing at each locus, the association tests relied only on the typed subset. The 87-base-pair reads could not distinguish some IMGT-functional V segments, including TRBV6-2 and TRBV6-3, so those segments were excluded. In an earlier analysis of approximately 590 of the donors, most TCR beta V segments were observed in productive rearrangements about 87% or about 30% of the time, broadly matching IMGT annotations. Most TCR sequences were seen in very few donors, while some public TCRs were found in many individuals. According to a later analysis, most CMV-associated TCR beta chains appeared to be HLA-restricted, and the HLA associations seemed to be driven largely by CMV exposure. A further reported finding was that TCR beta sequences accurately predicted the HLA-A and HLA-B alleles for most subjects in the first cohort. In the study, around 150 TCR beta chains were listed as associated with cytomegalovirus. Linkage disequilibrium might explain the correlated functional status among segregating V segments, but an unknown experimental factor could not be excluded. A later analysis found that TCR association rates varied across HLA loci, with DRB1 alleles showing the most associated TCRs and HLA-C alleles the fewest. The presence/absence analyses assumed that sequencing depth was roughly uniform across donors, and that assumption may not be true. In a later genetic analysis, a missense DCLRE1C variant was associated with V-gene and J-gene trimming of TCR beta chains, and the association was replicated in an independent cohort. Cytomegalovirus status was reported to be diagnosed by the classifier with high specificity and sensitivity in both the original and validation cohorts. The only immune exposure information available for the cohort was CMV serostatus. In vitro tests confirmed that a few of the cytomegalovirus-associated TCR beta chains recognize cytomegalovirus antigens.

Via the germline V gene, CDR1 is MDHEN and CDR2 SYDVKM. Trimming at the junction amounts to 3 bases on V and 4 bases on J, and the germline ends lie 9 bases apart. Its CDR3 holds 13 amino acids, cysteine through phenylalanine. Only the CDR3 portion is preserved as DNA: 39 bases, with reading frame beginning at the first base. Library construction relied on the immunoSEQ multiplex PCR assay. For the multiplex PCR, a mixture combining 60 forward primers for TCR Vbeta segments and 13 reverse primers for TCR Jbeta segments was used. The CDR3 region of rearranged TCR beta genes was amplified from genomic DNA by a multiplex PCR assay. The amplified TCR beta libraries were sequenced on the Illumina HiSeq System as 87-base-pair reads. Per the source publication's procedure: Across the 666 repertoires, a later analysis counted around 80 million unique TCR beta chains, around 11 million of which were shared by at least two donors. A nearest-neighbor algorithm error-corrected the raw reads and collapsed the reads into unique sequences, merging closely related sequences to remove PCR and sequencing errors. V, D and J gene segments were assigned by aligning CDR3 sequences to IMGT reference sequences. For a sequence to be retained, at least a six-nucleotide match to both a V gene segment and a J gene segment was required. A rearrangement was called productive if the CDR3 had no stop codons and remained in frame with V and J, and every other rearrangement was called non-productive. Following IMGT convention, CDR3 was defined as the stretch from the second conserved V-encoded cysteine to the conserved J-encoded phenylalanine. The earlier analysis of about 610 of the donors excluded any sequence lacking an unambiguous match to a single V gene segment. In an earlier analysis of approximately 500 of the donors, a V segment was called functional when productive rearrangements were above 56.7%, and segregating when the standard deviation between donors exceeded 5%. A statistical classification framework was built for diagnosing cytomegalovirus status from the catalog of TCR beta chain sequences. In a later analysis, TCR nucleotide sequences were compared against IMGT/GENE-DB human TR gene sequences so that V and J genes could be assigned. Using the TCRdist pipeline, a later analysis assigned CDR3 sequences along with most-parsimonious VDJ recombination scenarios. In a later analysis, every TCR beta chain was defined by the combination of its CDR3 amino acid sequence and its V-gene family, and reads without a unique V-gene family were dropped. A later analysis removed 550 to 700 highly shared, low-generation-probability nucleotide sequences to deal with suspected cross-contamination and a sequencing artifact. For each public chain, a later analysis derived a clonal expansion index from normalized ranks of inferred template counts within each repertoire. A later analysis computed generation probabilities with a VDJ recombination model fitted to out-of-frame rearrangements, and checked the results against IGoR. A later analysis scored TCR-TCR, TCR-HLA and TCR-CMV co-occurrence with hypergeometric tests, applying a repertoire-size bias correction to TCR pairs. A later analysis estimated false discovery rates by permuting HLA or CMV assignments 20 times. In a later analysis, co-occurring TCRs were grouped with DBSCAN, and TCRdist sequence similarity was added when clustering was performed within HLA-allele-positive subsets. Repertoires with fewer than 30,000 or more than 120,000 public chains, plus five repertoires with anomalous nucleotide sharing, were excluded from co-occurrence clustering. TCRdb provides this immuneACCESS table in a form limited to in-frame rearrangements. Some clones are lacking; in checked studies, under half of them reflect an unresolved V gene, and why the rest are absent is not known. That table supplies the V and J calls and clone size; D and trimming were determined from the DNA. The sample table contains about 86,000 clones; only one count was recorded for around 70% of them. The ten largest clonotypes hold under 10% of the sample.

Turning to this clone: Its antigen specificity is not known. No base quality values were provided; no much bigger clone lies one nucleotide off.

The cohort was made up of roughly 670 healthy bone marrow donors. Cohort members were all nominally healthy when sampled, although unrecorded immune exposures were likely present. The donor tested CMV seronegative, placing the donor among the 350 to 400 seronegative members of the cohort. A peripheral blood sample was provided by each donor, and peripheral blood mononuclear cells were used for TCR beta sequencing. The Qiagen DNeasy Blood Extraction Kit was used to extract genomic DNA from the blood cell samples. The V gene is TRBV28 and the J gene is TRBJ1-2; TRBD1 could be the D gene, as 6 bases match. The receptor comes from a man aged 55 to 70 in good health and CMV-seronegative. The sequencing input was PBMCs. The CDR3 protein sequence reads: CASSLGASYGYTF. The sequenced DNA is TGTGCCAGCAGTTTGGGGGCGAGCTATGGCTACACCTTC.